Presented here are 32 T cell receptor beta chains from one specimen sequenced in a study of regulatory and conventional T cells in breast cancer. TCRdb reprocessed the PCR reads via MiXCR and lists one record per CDR3 protein. The sample has roughly 16,000 distinct CDR3 sequences; approximately 29% are singletons. Sequenced input: conventional T cells from blood. The receptors shown here come from a female donor in good health.

This clonotype was seen ten or more times. The rearrangement joins TRBV20-1 to TRBJ2-1; 11 bases fit TRBD2. Losses at the gene ends were 5 bases for V and 3 bases for J; bases not matched to a gene: 6. This CDR3 is 15 amino acids long. Germline assignment: CDR1 DFQATT and CDR2 SNEGSKA (reference sequence). CDR3 DNA: TGCAGTGCTCCCACTAGCGGGGGATTCTACAATGAGCAGTTCTTC. It codes for CSAPTSGGFYNEQFF.

This clonotype has more than one count but fewer than ten. This sequence joins TRBV20-1 and TRBJ1-1, with a possible D match to TRBD1 (5 bases). This CDR3 comprises 14 residues. Germline CDR1 is DFQATT and CDR2 is SNEGSKA (reference sequence). Trimming removed 2 bases from V and 1 base from J, with 11 bases in between. The CDR3 sequence is CSARMGGGNTEAFF. The CDR3 nucleotides read TGCAGTGCTAGAATGGGGGGAGGGAACACTGAAGCTTTCTTT.

V gene TRBV7-9 combines with J gene TRBJ2-1; the match to TRBD2 covers 11 bases. The CDR3 sequence is 19 residues long. Germline CDR1 reads SEHNR; CDR2 reads FQNEAQ (reference sequence). V lost 1 base, J lost 5 bases, and 13 bases stayed unmatched. CDR3 bases: TGTGCCAGCAGCTTAGTTTCGACTAGCGGGATTCTCCACAACAATGAGCAGTTCTTC. Its translation: CASSLVSTSGILHNNEQFF.

The rearrangement joins TRBV4-1 to TRBJ1-5; a possible D gene is TRBD1 (5 bases). This CDR3 comprises 15 residues. Germline V gives CDR1 MGHRA, CDR2 YSYEKL. Trimming cost V 2 bases and J 4 bases, with 12 bases left between them. The CDR3 region has the DNA TGCGCCAGCAGCCAACCCCGGGACGGGAATCAGCCCCAGCATTTT. It is translated as CASSQPRDGNQPQHF.

The table lists this clonotype with a few counts. The chain couples TRBV19 to TRBJ2-5; D is unresolved. Germline V CDR1 and CDR2: LNHDA, SQIVND (reference sequence). Trimming removed 2 bases at V and 1 base at J, with 14 bases between. The CDR3 contains 16 residues. DNA of the CDR3: TGTGCCAGTAGTATAAGGCCCGGCACAGTCCAAGAGACCCAGTACTTC. This encodes CASSIRPGTVQETQYF.

The chain joins TRBV6-1 to TRBJ2-4; D is uncertain. V was trimmed by 2 bases and J by 0 bases, leaving 14 bases between them. The CDR3 has 17 amino acids. Germline V lookup: CDR1 MNHNS, CDR2 SASEGT. The CDR3 region has the DNA TGTGCCAGCAGTGAAAGTCACACCTTACTAGCCAAAAACATTCAGTACTTC. Translating it yields CASSESHTLLAKNIQYF.

This clonotype occurred a few times. The chain uses TRBV7-8 and TRBJ2-1; 9 bases map to TRBD2. Germline V lookup: CDR1 SGHVS, CDR2 FQNEAQ. The J segment lost 4 bases and the V segment lost 5 bases, leaving 21 bases of the junction unmatched. This CDR3 contains 20 residues. The DNA for the CDR3 is TGTGCCAGCAGCCCCCTACGGAGGCGACTAGCGGACGGGGCTTACAATGAGCAGTTCTTC. Its protein is CASSPLRRRLADGAYNEQFF.

The V gene is TRBV12-3 or TRBV12-4, the J gene TRBJ1-6; no firm D call. The V end was cut by 5 bases, the J end by 10 bases, with 12 bases between. CDR3 length equals 13 residues. Here the CDR3 DNA reads TGTGCCAGCAGTAAAGAAGTAGGGTCACCCCTCCACTTT. Translated: CASSKEVGSPLHF.

This clonotype is labeled as medium-sized (0.01 to 0.1%). This chain uses TRBV19 with TRBJ2-1, with 9 positions matching TRBD2. Per germline, CDR1 LNHDA and CDR2 SQIVND (reference sequence). The CDR3 is made up of 14 amino acids. With V trimmed by 7 bases and J by 7 bases, 8 bases remained unmatched. The CDR3 DNA reads as TGTGCCAGTACAGCGGGGGGCAGATCGAATGAGCAGTTCTTC. It yields the protein CASTAGGRSNEQFF.

This clonotype was detected only a few times. The rearrangement joins TRBV28 to TRBJ2-7, with TRBD2 matching over 10 bases. V trimming: 2 bases; J trimming: 0 bases; junction bases outside the gene matches: 10. CDR1 is MDHEN, CDR2 SYDVKM, per germline. This CDR3 is built from 18 residues. CDR3 loop: CASSLGGRVAGGSYEQYF. In DNA, the CDR3 is TGTGCCAGCAGTTTAGGGGGACGCGTAGCGGGAGGCTCCTACGAGCAGTACTTC.

This clonotype was counted a few times. This chain links TRBV7-2 with TRBJ1-2; 7 bases agree with TRBD1. This CDR3 contains 15 residues. CDR1 SGHTA and CDR2 FQGNSA come from the germline V gene. V gave up 7 bases and J gave up 0 bases; unmatched junction bases: 8. CDR3 sequence: CASTPGTESNYGYTF. The CDR3 coding sequence is TGTGCCAGCACCCCCGGGACAGAATCTAACTATGGCTACACCTTC.

About this clonotype: Possible read error: a much larger clone is one base away. The chain links TRBV3-1 to TRBJ2-1; TRBD2 matches 8 bases. The CDR3 consists of 13 residues. Per the germline V gene, CDR1 is LGHDT and CDR2 is YNNKEL (reference sequence). CDR3 sequence reads: CTSSQVDGTSQFF. For the CDR3, the DNA is TGTACCAGCAGCCAAGTCGACGGGACTAGTCAGTTCTTC.

The chain couples TRBV6-5 to TRBJ2-2, with D maybe TRBD2 (6 bases). Trimming stripped 10 bases from V and 4 bases from J, with 16 bases between. The length of the CDR3 is 14 residues. Germline CDR1 MNHEY, CDR2 SVGAGI. CDR3 in DNA: TGTGCCATCGGAGGGGAAGGACGCACCGGGGAGCTGTTTTTT. Its translation is CAIGGEGRTGELFF.

The J gene is TRBJ2-1, the V gene TRBV2; the D gene is possibly TRBD2 (5 bases). The CDR3 extends over 15 amino acids. Germline-derived CDR1 and CDR2 are SNHLY and FYNNEI. Trimming shortened V by 2 bases and J by 3 bases, and 11 bases separated the two germline ends. The CDR3 coding sequence is TGTGCCAGCAGTGAAAGTCGGACTGACTACAATGAGCAGTTCTTC. Translation gives CASSESRTDYNEQFF.

The sample holds a few counts of this clonotype. The rearrangement links TRBV7-3 to TRBJ2-2, with D maybe TRBD1 (6 bases). The germline V gene encodes CDR1 SGHTA and CDR2 FQGTGA. This CDR3 spans 12 amino acids. The V gene lost 3 bases and the J gene lost 8 bases, with 7 bases spanning the gap. In DNA, the CDR3 is TGTGCCAGCAGCTTTGGACAGGGGGAGCTGTTTTTT. It is translated as CASSFGQGELFF.

The chain joins TRBV6-5 to TRBJ2-1; tentatively, D is TRBD2 (6 bases). The CDR3 is made up of 16 amino acids. Trimming cost V 0 bases and J 6 bases, with 15 bases left between them. Per germline, CDR1 MNHEY and CDR2 SVGAGI. The CDR3 nucleotides read TGTGCCAGCAGTTACTCGAAGTTCCAGCGGGCCAATGAGCAGTTCTTC. Translating it yields CASSYSKFQRANEQFF.

Details on this clonotype: One base away lies a much larger clone, so this may be a sequencing read error. The CDR3 spells CASSRTEEKLYF. DNA of the CDR3: TGTGCCAGCTCACGGACGGAGGAAAAACTGTATTTT. V gene TRBV18 combines with J gene TRBJ1-4; D uncertain. This CDR3 has 12 residues. Looked up from germline, CDR1 is KGHSH and CDR2 is LQKENI.

On this clonotype: The junction shows a germline mismatch at one end, possibly a read error. This chain uses TRBV19 with TRBJ2-7, with 7 bases that match TRBD2. CDR3 length: 15 residues. The germline CDR1 and CDR2 sequences are LNHDA and SQIVND (reference sequence). DNA for the CDR3: TGTGCCAGTAGTCATAGCGGGTTGAGCTCCTACGAGCAGCACTTC. Translated, it gives CASSHSGLSSYEQHF.

This clonotype was seen repeatedly, ten times or more. This chain links TRBV7-2 with TRBJ2-7; the match to TRBD2 covers 9 bases. The CDR3 spans 14 residues. Losses at the gene ends were 1 base for V and 2 bases for J; bases not matched to a gene: 0. Germline CDR1 and CDR2: SGHTA and FQGNSA. The chain's CDR3 is CASSLVAGAYEQYF. The CDR3 DNA follows: TGTGCCAGCAGCTTAGTAGCGGGGGCCTACGAGCAGTACTTC.

The CDR3: CASSVGENTEAFF. In DNA form, the CDR3 reads TGCGCCAGCAGTGTCGGGGAGAACACTGAAGCTTTCTTT. The rearrangement uses TRBV10-2 and TRBJ1-1; the D is unclear. Trimming pared 4 bases from V and 1 base from J, leaving 7 bases between. Germline loops: CDR1 WSHSY, CDR2 SAAADI. The CDR3 is made up of 13 amino acids.

The sample holds a few counts of this clonotype. V and J are TRBV12-3 or TRBV12-4 and TRBJ2-1; 8 positions agree with TRBD1. Losses at the gene ends were 2 bases for V and 9 bases for J; bases not matched to a gene: 6. The CDR3 loop spans 14 amino acids. CDR3 sequence: CASSLRQGLGEQFF. The DNA of the CDR3 is TGTGCCAGCAGTTTAAGACAGGGGTTAGGTGAGCAGTTCTTC.

This clonotype has more than one count but fewer than ten. The V gene is TRBV7-3, the J gene TRBJ2-3; 7 nucleotides match TRBD2. The V segment lost 0 bases and the J segment 3 bases; nucleotides outside the gene matches: 3. Germline assignment: CDR1 SGHTA and CDR2 FQGTGA. CDR3 length: 15 amino acids. The CDR3 spells CASSLTGRETDTQYF. The CDR3 DNA reads TGTGCCAGCAGCTTAACGGGGAGGGAGACAGATACGCAGTATTTT.

This clonotype was counted a few times. The rearrangement joins TRBV18 to TRBJ2-3; 9 positions agree with TRBD2. This CDR3 has 12 amino acids. Trimming cost V 8 bases and J 4 bases; bases outside gene matches: 1. Germline CDR1 and CDR2: KGHSH and LQKENI. CDR3 sequence reads: CASVAGADTQYF. CDR3 coding DNA: TGTGCCAGCGTAGCGGGAGCAGATACGCAGTATTTT.

Only a few counts were recorded for this clonotype. The genes are TRBV20-1 and TRBJ2-3, with D maybe TRBD2 (6 bases). Trimming removed 5 bases from V and 9 bases from J, with 12 bases in between. Germline V CDR1 and CDR2: DFQATT, SNEGSKA (reference sequence). This CDR3 has 11 residues. CDR3 in DNA: TGCAGTGCTCGGTGGGGGGTCACGCAGTATTTT. This translates into CSARWGVTQYF.

For this clonotype: No conserved phenylalanine or tryptophan is present at the end of the CDR3, so a read error is the likely explanation. The CDR3 sequence: CASSLYKGSFGTDTQYL. The CDR3 DNA sequence: TGTGCCAGCAGCTTGTATAAGGGCAGTTTTGGCACAGATACGCAGTATCTT. The V call is TRBV7-2, the J call TRBJ2-3; D gene unclear. The CDR3 contains 17 residues. The germline gives CDR1 SGHTA, CDR2 FQGNSA. Trimming shortened V by 3 bases and J by 1 base, and 17 bases separated the two germline ends.

The chain recombines TRBV5-1 with TRBJ2-7; 10 positions agree with TRBD1. V trimming: 0 bases; J trimming: 3 bases; junction bases outside the gene matches: 3. CDR3 size: 15 residues. Germline lookup yields CDR1 SGHRS and CDR2 YFSETQ. In DNA, the CDR3 is TGCGCCAGCAGCTTGGAGGGACAGGGGTACTACGAGCAGTACTTC. It translates to CASSLEGQGYYEQYF. The entire variable domain, with the rest obtained from reference TRBV5-1 and TRBJ2-7, is as follows: KAGVTQTPRYLIKTRGQQVTLSCSPISGHRSVSWYQQTPGQGLQFLFEYFSETQRNKGNFPGRFSGRQFSNSRSEMNVSTLELGDSALYLCASSLEGQGYYEQYFGPGTRLTVT.

The rearrangement uses TRBV6-2 or TRBV6-3 and TRBJ1-2; D remains unclear. V shed 6 bases and J shed 8 bases, with 19 bases lying between them. Germline assignment: CDR1 MNHEY and CDR2 SVGEGT. The CDR3 spans 14 residues. The CDR3 DNA is TGTGCCAGCAGCCCGGATTCCGGGCCTCGGGGCTACACCTTC. As protein: CASSPDSGPRGYTF.

This clonotype qualifies as medium-sized. In nucleotides, the CDR3 is TGTGCCAGCACCACGGGTGGGGGGAGCTCCTATAATTCACCCCTCCACTTT. Translated: CASTTGGGSSYNSPLHF. This chain connects TRBV12-3 or TRBV12-4 to TRBJ1-6; the D gene is possibly TRBD1 (5 bases). Trimming removed 7 bases from V and 0 bases from J, with 16 bases in between. The CDR3 spans 17 residues.

Points on this clonotype: Given a much more abundant clone one base away, this may be a read error. The V gene is TRBV20-1, the J gene TRBJ1-5, with 7 nucleotides matching TRBD1. The CDR3 is made up of 17 amino acids. V lost 6 bases, J lost 3 bases, and 17 bases stayed unmatched. Germline loops: CDR1 DFQATT, CDR2 SNEGSKA (reference sequence). The CDR3 is CSATFPVGTASNQPQHF. CDR3 nucleotides: TGCAGTGCAACTTTTCCGGTCGGGACAGCCTCCAATCAGCCCCAGCATTTT.

The chain is built from TRBV7-3 and TRBJ2-6, with a possible D match to TRBD2 (6 bases). Germline lookup yields CDR1 SGHTA and CDR2 FQGTGA. V lost 2 bases and J lost 0, with 14 bases in between. The CDR3 is 18 residues long. The CDR3 coding sequence is TGTGCCAGCAGCTTAGGGGGGACTTTAATCTCTGGGGCCAACGTCCTGACTTTC. Its protein is CASSLGGTLISGANVLTF.

This clonotype is labeled medium-sized (0.01 to 0.1%). This chain joins TRBV11-2 and TRBJ1-2; 7 bases map to TRBD1. Per germline, CDR1 SGHAT and CDR2 FQNNGV. Trimming at V came to 5 bases and at J to 10 bases, leaving 13 bases not matched to a gene. This CDR3 comprises 14 residues. In nucleotides, the CDR3 is TGTGCCAGCAGCCCCATCACGACAGGGAGAGACTACACCTTC. As protein: CASSPITTGRDYTF.

V is TRBV28 and J is TRBJ1-5; D is unresolved. The ends were cut back, 3 bases at V and 5 bases at J, with 5 bases in the middle. Germline lookup yields CDR1 MDHEN and CDR2 SYDVKM. The CDR3 spans 12 residues. For the CDR3, the DNA is TGTGCCAGCAGTTTCCCGTATCAGCCCCAGCATTTT. The encoded protein is CASSFPYQPQHF. The variable domain in full, completed from reference TRBV28 and TRBJ1-5, reads DVKVTQSSRYLVKRTGEKVFLECVQDMDHENMFWYRQDPGLGLRLIYFSYDVKMKEKGDIPEGYSVSREKKERFSLILESASTNQTSMYLCASSFPYQPQHFGDGTRLSIL.